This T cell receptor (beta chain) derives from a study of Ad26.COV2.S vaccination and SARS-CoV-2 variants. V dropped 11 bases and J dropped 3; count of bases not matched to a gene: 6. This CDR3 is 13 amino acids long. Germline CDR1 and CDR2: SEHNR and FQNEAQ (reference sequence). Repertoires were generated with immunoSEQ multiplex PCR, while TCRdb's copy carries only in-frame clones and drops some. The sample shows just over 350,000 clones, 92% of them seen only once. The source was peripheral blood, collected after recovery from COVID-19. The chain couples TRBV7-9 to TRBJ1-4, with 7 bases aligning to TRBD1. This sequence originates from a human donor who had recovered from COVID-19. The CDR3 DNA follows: TGTGCCTTCTCCGGGACAGCTAATGAAAAACTGTTTTTT. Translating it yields CAFSGTANEKLFF.